The 5 T cell receptor beta chains reported below all come from one sample, sequenced in a study of blood T cell repertoires in COVID-19. Here immunoSEQ multiplex PCR was the method, and the copy in TCRdb shows in-frame clones only, minus some. The repertoire holds about 26,000 clones, with nearly 90% as singletons. The sequenced sample was peripheral blood. Source of these receptors: a woman aged 60-75 years with active COVID-19.

The V gene is TRBV30, the J gene TRBJ1-5; possibly TRBD1 for D (5 bases). Trimming removed 2 bases at V and 9 bases at J, with 17 bases between. This CDR3 is built from 14 residues. CDR1 is GTSNPN, CDR2 SVGIG, per germline (reference sequence). CDR3 bases: TGTGCCTGGAGTTCCACAGGTCCTGTGGGGCCCCAGCATTTT. Residues: CAWSSTGPVGPQHF. The variable domain in full, completed from reference TRBV30 and TRBJ1-5, reads SQTIHQWPATLVQPVGSPLSLECTVEGTSNPNLYWYRQAAGRGLQLLFYSVGIGQISSEVPQNLSASRPQDRQFILSSKKLLLSDSGFYLCAWSSTGPVGPQHFGDGTRLSIL.

CDR3: CASIPGRLASTDTQYF. The DNA for the CDR3 is TGTGCCAGCATCCCGGGGAGGCTAGCTAGCACAGATACGCAGTATTTT. The genes are TRBV7-2 and TRBJ2-3; the D gene is possibly TRBD2 (6 bases). Trimming removed 7 bases at V and 0 bases at J, with 17 bases between. The CDR3 has 16 amino acids. CDR1 SGHTA and CDR2 FQGNSA come from the germline V gene.

The chain recombines TRBV2 with TRBJ2-3; 12 bases fit TRBD1. Germline V lookup: CDR1 SNHLY, CDR2 FYNNEI. This CDR3 has 19 residues. V shed 10 bases, J shed 6 bases, and the junction held 23 bases outside the gene matches. For the CDR3, the DNA is TGTGCCATCGATGGACCCGGGACAGGGGGCTACAGGCGGGCGGATACGCAGTATTTT. Amino acids: CAIDGPGTGGYRRADTQYF.

This sequence joins TRBV24-1 and TRBJ2-1; 7 bases map to TRBD1. J was trimmed by 5 bases and V by 3 bases; bases with no gene match: 6. The CDR3 contains 15 residues. Germline CDR1 is KGHDR and CDR2 is SFDVKD. The CDR3 region has the DNA TGTGCCACCAGTGATCCCCGACAGGGACACAATGAGCAGTTCTTC. Its protein product is CATSDPRQGHNEQFF.

The chain joins TRBV27 to TRBJ1-5; D not resolved. V dropped 2 bases and J dropped 1 base, with 9 bases sitting between them. Germline CDR1 is MNHEY and CDR2 is SMNVEV (reference sequence). The length of the CDR3 is 15 residues. The CDR3 sequence: CASSLEGHSNQPQHF. CDR3 in DNA: TGTGCCAGCAGTTTAGAGGGTCACAGCAATCAGCCCCAGCATTTT.